These 26 T cell receptor beta chains originate from one sample sequenced in a study of blood T cell repertoires in COVID-19. Clones were read by immunoSEQ multiplex PCR, and TCRdb kept only the in-frame ones, dropping some. In the table there are roughly 30,000 clones, 90% to 95% of which are singletons. The specimen was peripheral blood. Source of these receptors: a man in his 60s with acute or convalescent COVID-19.

The chain links TRBV18 to TRBJ1-2; 11 bases map to TRBD1. This CDR3 is 14 amino acids long. After removal of 4 bases from V and 3 bases from J, the junction contained 1 base not matched to a gene. Germline V gene lookup returns CDR1 KGHSH and CDR2 LQKENI. DNA for the CDR3: TGTGCCAGCTCACAGGACAGGGGGCACTATGGCTACACCTTC. Translating gives CASSQDRGHYGYTF.

This clone came up once. In DNA form, the CDR3 reads TGTGCCTGGGGGACAGGGGTGAACACTGAAGCTTTCTTT. It codes for CAWGTGVNTEAFF. The chain links TRBV30 to TRBJ1-1; 10 nucleotides line up with TRBD1. The V gene's germline CDR1 is GTSNPN and CDR2 SVGIG (reference sequence). V was pared by 5 bases and J by 0 bases, with 0 bases of the junction left unmatched. The CDR3 spans 13 residues.

This clone was observed a single time. V usage is TRBV11-3 and J usage is TRBJ1-2; 7 bases map to TRBD1. This CDR3 is built from 14 residues. The trim removed 3 bases at V and 5 bases at J, leaving 6 bases unmatched. From germline, CDR1 is SGHNT and CDR2 YENEEA. CDR3 in DNA: TGTGCCAGCAGCTTTAGCCCAGGGGGTTATGGCTACACCTTC. Its protein product is CASSFSPGGYGYTF. The entire variable domain, with the rest obtained from reference TRBV11-3 and TRBJ1-2, is as follows: EAGVVQSPRYKIIEKKQPVAFWCNPISGHNTLYWYLQNLGQGPELLIRYENEEAVDDSQLPKDRFSAERLKGVDSTLKIQPAELGDSAVYLCASSFSPGGYGYTFGSGTRLTVV.

The genes are TRBV7-2 and TRBJ1-2; D is unresolved. The CDR3 is made up of 13 amino acids. Germline-derived CDR1 and CDR2 are SGHTA and FQGNSA. Trimming cost V 4 bases and J 5 bases, with 11 bases left between them. The CDR3: CASSSRHRYGYTF. The CDR3 DNA reads as TGTGCCAGCAGCTCCAGACACCGATATGGCTACACCTTC.

The chain employs TRBV19 and TRBJ1-1; tentatively, D is TRBD1 (5 bases). The CDR3 has 14 amino acids. In germline, CDR1 is LNHDA, CDR2 SQIVND (reference sequence). V shed 4 bases and J shed 2 bases, with 11 bases lying between them. CDR3 protein: CASSRQIGNTEAFF. The DNA for the CDR3 is TGTGCCAGTAGTAGACAGATAGGTAACACTGAAGCTTTCTTT.

CDR3 residues: CASSTRTGMRLLDTGELFF. CDR3 DNA: TGTGCCAGCAGCACCCGGACAGGGATGAGGCTGTTGGACACCGGGGAGCTGTTTTTT. The V call is TRBV9, the J call TRBJ2-2, with 8 bases identical to TRBD1. After removal of 4 bases from V and 3 bases from J, the junction contained 17 bases not matched to a gene. The CDR3 runs to 19 residues. The germline V gene has CDR1 SGDLS and CDR2 YYNGEE.

This clone was seen just once. This chain connects TRBV24-1 to TRBJ1-2, with D possibly TRBD1 on 5 matching bases. From germline, CDR1 is KGHDR and CDR2 SFDVKD. Trimming removed 6 bases from V and 2 bases from J, with 9 bases in between. The CDR3 totals 13 residues. In DNA form, the CDR3 reads TGTGCCACCAGTCGGGGGGTGAACTATGGCTACACCTTC. Protein: CATSRGVNYGYTF.

J is TRBJ2-7 and V is TRBV5-4; D may be TRBD2 (5 bases). Germline assignment: CDR1 SGHNT and CDR2 YYREEE (reference sequence). V lost 5 bases and J lost 4, with 7 bases in between. This CDR3 region has 11 residues. The CDR3 loop is CASSSAYEQYV. CDR3 coding DNA: TGTGCCAGCAGTAGCGCGTACGAGCAGTACGTC.

This clone has just one count. The chain has TRBV5-1 and TRBJ1-5; no definite D call. The CDR3 is 15 amino acids. CDR1 SGHRS and CDR2 YFSETQ come from the germline V gene. With 2 bases removed from V and 2 bases from J, the gap between germline ends came to 11 bases. The CDR3 is CASSLNGWGNQPQHF. For the CDR3, the DNA is TGCGCCAGCAGCTTAAACGGGTGGGGCAATCAGCCCCAGCATTTT.

This clone was observed a few times. The chain has TRBV3-1 (or the pseudogene TRBV3-2) and TRBJ1-4; 11 bases align to TRBD1. The trim removed 1 base at V and 7 bases at J, leaving 2 bases unmatched. In germline, CDR1 is LGHDT, CDR2 YNNKEL (reference sequence). There are 15 residues in the CDR3. CDR3 region: CASSQAGTGGEKLFF. The CDR3 bases are TGTGCCAGCAGCCAAGCCGGGACAGGGGGTGAAAAACTGTTTTTT.

V gene TRBV30 combines with J gene TRBJ2-4, with D perhaps TRBD1 (5 bases). In germline, CDR1 is GTSNPN, CDR2 SVGIG (reference sequence). This CDR3 is 15 amino acids long. Trimming took off 3 bases at V and 0 bases at J, with 12 bases between the two ends. The CDR3 reads CAWRPPGLAKNIQYF. CDR3 DNA sequence: TGTGCCTGGAGGCCCCCAGGGCTAGCCAAAAACATTCAGTACTTC. The whole variable domain, filled in from reference TRBV30 and TRBJ2-4, reads SQTIHQWPATLVQPVGSPLSLECTVEGTSNPNLYWYRQAAGRGLQLLFYSVGIGQISSEVPQNLSASRPQDRQFILSSKKLLLSDSGFYLCAWRPPGLAKNIQYFGAGTRLSVL.

The chain recombines TRBV5-1 with TRBJ2-7; 8 bases map to TRBD1. Germline trimming cut 3 bases from V and 3 bases from J; bases unmatched to any gene: 23. The CDR3 totals 20 residues. Germline values: CDR1 SGHRS, CDR2 YFSETQ. In DNA form, the CDR3 reads TGCGCCAGCAGCTCCCTGGGGCAGGGGGCCGGTTTGGAGGGATTCTACGAGCAGTACTTC. Translation gives CASSSLGQGAGLEGFYEQYF.

In this sample, this clone turned up once. The chain combines TRBV10-3 with TRBJ2-1; no definite D call. The CDR3 spans 14 residues. The ends were cut back, 2 bases at V and 10 bases at J, with 15 bases in the middle. Looked up from germline, CDR1 is ENHRY and CDR2 is SYGVKD. The CDR3 is CAISETIAVEEQFF. The DNA of the CDR3 is TGTGCCATCAGTGAGACTATCGCTGTTGAGGAGCAGTTCTTC.

The gene calls are TRBV7-9 and TRBJ1-2, with D tentatively TRBD1 (5 bases). CDR1 is SEHNR and CDR2 is FQNEAQ in the germline V gene (reference sequence). This CDR3 is built from 13 residues. V was clipped by 4 bases and J by 4 bases, with 10 bases between them. The CDR3 sequence: CASSSAGSYGYTF. The CDR3 DNA reads TGTGCCAGCAGCTCGGCAGGGTCCTATGGCTACACCTTC.

This sequence joins TRBV5-5 and TRBJ1-1; D is unresolved. This CDR3 is built from 14 residues. V lost 3 bases to trimming and J lost 11 bases, with 20 bases between them. Germline CDR1 is SGHKS and CDR2 is YYEKEE (reference sequence). This CDR3 reads CASSSSRGVGEAFF. The DNA for the CDR3 is TGTGCCAGCAGCTCCTCCCGCGGGGTGGGCGAGGCTTTCTTT.

J is TRBJ2-7 and V is TRBV4-2; 7 nucleotides match TRBD1. The V segment lost 1 base and the J segment 2 bases; nucleotides outside the gene matches: 2. CDR1 LGHNA and CDR2 YNFKEQ come from the germline V gene. The CDR3 spans 14 residues. Written as DNA, the CDR3 is TGTGCCAGCAGCCAAGGAGGGGGCCCCTACGAGCAGTACTTC. Translation: CASSQGGGPYEQYF.

The J gene is TRBJ2-2, the V gene TRBV7-9; weak D call: TRBD2 (6 bases). This CDR3 has 15 amino acids. V lost 5 bases and J lost 7, with 17 bases in between. CDR1 and CDR2 from the germline V gene are SEHNR and FQNEAQ (reference sequence). The CDR3 nucleotides are TGTGCCAGCAGCCCCGGATTTGGGACTGTCGGGGAGCTGTTTTTT. Protein product: CASSPGFGTVGELFF.

The gene calls are TRBV4-1 and TRBJ1-6; a weak D match, TRBD1 (5 bases). Germline assignment: CDR1 MGHRA and CDR2 YSYEKL. This CDR3 has 16 residues. Deletions cut 1 base from V and 9 bases from J, with 16 bases between. This chain's CDR3 is CASSQGSEVGVSPLHF. The CDR3 DNA sequence: TGCGCCAGCAGCCAAGGATCCGAGGTAGGGGTTTCACCCCTCCACTTT.

V usage is TRBV5-1 and J usage is TRBJ2-7; 8 nucleotides align to TRBD1. The germline gives CDR1 SGHRS, CDR2 YFSETQ. The CDR3 is made up of 15 amino acids. V lost 0 bases and J lost 3; bases outside the gene matches: 5. The CDR3 region is CASSLAGGSGYEQYF. The DNA of the CDR3 is TGCGCCAGCAGCTTGGCAGGGGGCTCGGGCTACGAGCAGTACTTC.

The chain has TRBV24-1 and TRBJ2-1; 10 nucleotides align to TRBD2. The germline V gene encodes CDR1 KGHDR and CDR2 SFDVKD. CDR3 length equals 14 residues. V trimming: 9 bases; J trimming: 8 bases; junction bases outside the gene matches: 9. The CDR3 sequence: CATGPQREGDEQFF. DNA for the CDR3: TGTGCCACCGGCCCCCAGCGGGAGGGGGATGAGCAGTTCTTC.

The sample holds one count of this clone. This sequence joins TRBV6-1 and TRBJ2-5, with 8 positions matching TRBD2. CDR3 size: 18 residues. Germline trimming cut 2 bases from V and 6 bases from J; bases unmatched to any gene: 17. Germline CDR1 reads MNHNS; CDR2 reads SASEGT. CDR3 DNA sequence: TGTGCCAGCAGTGAACTCGGGCTAGCGGGTTCGGCGGTGAAGACCCAGTACTTC. Its protein product is CASSELGLAGSAVKTQYF.

The rearrangement uses TRBV19 and TRBJ1-4; D is uncertain. Germline assignment: CDR1 LNHDA and CDR2 SQIVND (reference sequence). V dropped 2 bases and J dropped 6 bases, with 4 bases sitting between them. The CDR3 is 12 amino acids. Here the CDR3 reads CASSISDEKLFF. Here the CDR3 DNA reads TGTGCCAGTAGTATATCGGATGAAAAACTGTTTTTT.

The chain recombines TRBV7-9 with TRBJ1-4; D may be TRBD1 (5 bases). Germline CDR1 is SEHNR and CDR2 is FQNEAQ (reference sequence). V shed 0 bases and J shed 3 bases, with 11 bases lying between them. CDR3 length: 16 residues. CDR3 loop: CASSLARASSNEKLFF. DNA of the CDR3: TGTGCCAGCAGCTTAGCCAGGGCCTCATCTAATGAAAAACTGTTTTTT.

The genes are TRBV6-2 or TRBV6-3 and TRBJ1-6, with 9 positions matching TRBD1. J lost 8 bases, V lost 4 bases, and 3 bases had no gene match. Germline CDR1 and CDR2: MNHEY and SVGEGT. The CDR3 runs to 14 residues. The DNA of the CDR3 is TGTGCCAGCAGTTCCGGGACAGGGTATTCACCCCTCCACTTT. Translating gives CASSSGTGYSPLHF.

This clone was found once. The gene calls are TRBV11-3 and TRBJ2-2, with no clear D. With 2 bases removed from V and 8 bases from J, the gap between germline ends came to 12 bases. CDR1 and CDR2 (germline): SGHNT, YENEEA. The CDR3 sequence is 14 residues long. Written as DNA, the CDR3 is TGTGCCAGCAGCTTAAGCTTTAACGGGGGGGAGCTGTTTTTT. It is translated as CASSLSFNGGELFF.

A remark on this clone: This specimen includes other DNA sequences encoding the same CDR3. V is TRBV11-2 and J is TRBJ2-1; unclear D gene. CDR1 and CDR2 from the germline V gene are SGHAT and FQNNGV. The CDR3 is 14 amino acids. Between the trimmed V and J ends, which lost 1 base and 0 bases, there was a span of 4 bases. For the CDR3, the DNA is TGTGCCAGCAGCTTAGGGAGCTCCTACAATGAGCAGTTCTTC. This codes for CASSLGSSYNEQFF. Complete variable domain (other parts from reference TRBV11-2 and TRBJ2-1): EAGVAQSPRYKIIEKRQSVAFWCNPISGHATLYWYQQILGQGPKLLIQFQNNGVVDDSQLPKDRFSAERLKGVDSTLKIQPAKLEDSAVYLCASSLGSSYNEQFFGPGTRLTVL.